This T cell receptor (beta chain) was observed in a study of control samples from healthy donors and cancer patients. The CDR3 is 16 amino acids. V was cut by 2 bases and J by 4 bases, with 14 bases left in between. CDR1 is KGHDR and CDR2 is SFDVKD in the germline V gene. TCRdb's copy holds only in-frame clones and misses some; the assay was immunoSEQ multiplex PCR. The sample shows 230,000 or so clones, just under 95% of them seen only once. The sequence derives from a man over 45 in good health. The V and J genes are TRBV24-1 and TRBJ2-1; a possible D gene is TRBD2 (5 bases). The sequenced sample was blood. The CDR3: CATSDSRGRGYNEQFF. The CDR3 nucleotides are TGTGCCACCAGTGATTCGAGAGGGCGCGGATACAATGAGCAGTTCTTC.